This T cell receptor (beta chain) is drawn from a study of sequential checkpoint blockade in melanoma. About the study: Randomization was 1:1 between first-line nivolumab→ipilimumab and ipilimumab→nivolumab.

The V and J ends lost 3 bases and 4 bases respectively, with 22 bases between them. The CDR3 contains 19 residues. In germline, CDR1 is LNHDA, CDR2 SQIVND (reference sequence). Here immunoSEQ multiplex PCR was the method, and the copy in TCRdb shows in-frame clones only, minus some. The sample records fewer than 35,000 clones, 80% to 90% being singletons. Documented treatment: randomized to nivolumab then ipilimumab (arm A) or the reverse (arm B). PBMC sorting kept live CD3+CD8+ cells without CD19 or CD56. Sequenced here: CD8+ T cells sorted from blood (inferred from file names), sampled from a patient given nivolumab and ipilimumab in sequence. The rearrangement links TRBV19 to TRBJ2-6; maybe TRBD1 (6 bases). This TCR was recovered from a human donor with melanoma. The CDR3 loop is CASSIQSVQGAAGANVLTF. DNA of the CDR3: TGTGCCAGTAGTATCCAATCGGTACAGGGAGCCGCCGGGGCCAACGTCCTGACTTTC. Complete variable domain (other parts from reference TRBV19 and TRBJ2-6): DGGITQSPKYLFRKEGQNVTLSCEQNLNHDAMYWYRQDPGQGLRLIYYSQIVNDFQKGDIAEGYSVSREKKESFPLTVTSAQKNPTAFYLCASSIQSVQGAAGANVLTFGAGSRLTVL.